Following are 5 T cell receptor beta chains from one sample sequenced in a study of cytomegalovirus exposure and HLA in healthy donors. PCR amplification relied on 60 Vbeta primers (plus 13 Jbeta primers). Only in-frame clones appear in the TCRdb table, and some are missing; sequencing was by immunoSEQ multiplex PCR. There are about 130,000 clones in the sample, with around 2.7% held by the top ten. Sequenced material: PBMCs. These receptors all stem from a man under 40 in good health and CMV-seronegative.

Regarding this clone: Germline is not matched at one junction end, which may reflect a read error. The chain joins TRBV25-1 to TRBJ1-5; D is unclear. Germline CDR1 is MGHDK and CDR2 is SYGVNS. The CDR3 runs to 14 residues. CDR3: CAGSEFRDSQPQHF. The DNA for the CDR3 is TGTGCCGGCAGTGAATTCCGGGATAGCCAGCCCCAGCATTTT. The full variable domain, its missing parts supplied by reference TRBV25-1 and TRBJ1-5, is EADIYQTPRYLVIGTGKKITLECSQTMGHDKMYWYQQDPGMELHLIHYSYGVNSTEKGDLSSESTVSRIRTEHFPLTLESARPSHTSQYLCAGSEFRDSQPQHFGDGTRLSIL.

In nucleotides, the CDR3 is TGTGCCTGGAGCATGGGACAGGGGGCTACTGAAGCTTTCTTT. Translating gives CAWSMGQGATEAFF. This rearrangement joins TRBV30 to TRBJ1-1; 12 bases agree with TRBD1. Germline loops: CDR1 GTSNPN, CDR2 SVGIG (reference sequence). CDR3 size: 14 residues. The trim removed 3 bases at V and 5 bases at J, leaving 4 bases unmatched.

This chain links TRBV30 with TRBJ1-1; unclear D gene. Between the trimmed V and J ends, which lost 1 base and 1 base, there was a span of 13 bases. Per germline, CDR1 GTSNPN and CDR2 SVGIG (reference sequence). The CDR3 loop spans 15 amino acids. CDR3 sequence reads: CAWSASGGENTEAFF. CDR3 nucleotide sequence: TGTGCCTGGAGTGCCTCAGGTGGCGAGAACACTGAAGCTTTCTTT.

The chain links TRBV2 to TRBJ2-5; D perhaps matches TRBD1 (5 bases). Germline values: CDR1 SNHLY, CDR2 FYNNEI. The CDR3 is made up of 17 amino acids. The V end lost 3 bases, the J end lost 1 base, and 18 bases lay between the germline ends. The CDR3 region is CASSDLLPDRPQETQYF. The CDR3 nucleotides read TGTGCCAGCAGTGACCTCCTTCCCGACAGACCCCAAGAGACCCAGTACTTC.

The V call is TRBV9, the J call TRBJ2-3, with 8 bases aligning to TRBD2. The CDR3 loop spans 16 amino acids. V gave up 3 bases and J gave up 2 bases; unmatched junction bases: 8. From germline, CDR1 is SGDLS and CDR2 YYNGEE. The CDR3 DNA is TGTGCCAGCAGCGAGGGGATTAGCGGGAACACAGATACGCAGTATTTT. Protein sequence: CASSEGISGNTDTQYF. The variable domain in full, with the rest retrieved from reference TRBV9 and TRBJ2-3, is DSGVTQTPKHLITATGQRVTLRCSPRSGDLSVYWYQQSLDQGLQFLIQYYNGEERAKGNILERFSAQQFPDLHSELNLSSLELGDSALYFCASSEGISGNTDTQYFGPGTRLTVL.